This T cell receptor (beta chain) was found in a study of blood T cells in healthy people across ages. Overall study findings and caveats: Per-million-T-cell TCR beta diversity fell roughly linearly with age.

Per individual sample, total RNA of at least 6 micrograms was extracted. The use of a sample-barcoded 5' primer and a J-beta primer mix characterized a second PCR of about 7 to 12 cycles. TCRdb processed the 5' RACE reads anew with MiXCR; each CDR3 protein has one entry. Here the sample spans about 640,000 distinct CDR3 sequences, less than 35% being singletons. This clonotype was seen at least ten times. Its matching antigen is unknown. Germline CDR1 SGHTA, CDR2 FQGNSA. Deletions cut 1 base from V and 0 bases from J, with 4 bases between. The CDR3 contains 14 residues. This sequence originates from a woman of 80 years or more in good health. This chain connects TRBV7-2 to TRBJ2-1; D is ambiguous. The sample consisted of blood. The CDR3 reads CASSLEHSYNEQFF. Here the CDR3 DNA reads TGTGCCAGCAGCTTAGAACACTCCTACAATGAGCAGTTCTTC.